This entry lists 29 T cell receptor beta chains sequenced from one sample in a study of T-cell memory formation after mild COVID-19. TCRdb re-derived calls from the 5' RACE reads in MiXCR, one entry per CDR3 protein. The table lists 300,000 to 400,000 distinct CDR3 sequences, roughly 20% of them singletons. Sequencing input: PBMCs or a T cell subset sorted from them (not recorded which). These TCRs come from an adult woman who had mild COVID-19 (a few samples of this study predate the infection). Cell type and time point are not known.

In its sample, this clonotype was seen a few times. The chain joins TRBV20-1 to TRBJ2-4, with 11 bases that match TRBD2. The CDR3 loop spans 14 amino acids. V shed 6 bases, J shed 0 bases, and the junction held 1 base outside the gene matches. Per the germline V gene, CDR1 is DFQATT and CDR2 is SNEGSKA (reference sequence). CDR3 sequence: CSAGTSGAKNIQYF. In DNA form, the CDR3 reads TGCAGTGCAGGGACTAGCGGAGCCAAAAACATTCAGTACTTC.

This chain links TRBV7-9 with TRBJ2-1; TRBD1 might be the D (6 bases). CDR1 is SEHNR, CDR2 FQNEAQ, per germline (reference sequence). The CDR3 runs 15 residues. V lost 1 base and J 5 bases, leaving 12 bases between the germline ends. Here the CDR3 reads CASSLESRGNNEQFF. The DNA of the CDR3 is TGTGCCAGCAGCTTAGAGAGCAGGGGCAACAATGAGCAGTTCTTC. Together with reference TRBV7-9 and TRBJ2-1, the CDR3 gives the full variable domain: DTGVSQNPRHKITKRGQNVTFRCDPISEHNRLYWYRQTLGQGPEFLTYFQNEAQLEKSRLLSDRFSAERPKGSFSTLEIQRTEQGDSAMYLCASSLESRGNNEQFFGPGTRLTVL.

CDR3 amino acids: CASSFNPEAYFPRDRGDGELFF. CDR3 nucleotides: TGTGCCAGCAGCTTTAACCCAGAGGCTTACTTCCCCCGGGACAGGGGGGACGGGGAGCTGTTTTTT. V gene TRBV11-3 combines with J gene TRBJ2-2, with 11 bases that match TRBD1. There are 22 residues in the CDR3. Germline-derived CDR1 and CDR2 are SGHNT and YENEEA. V gave up 3 bases and J gave up 7 bases; unmatched junction bases: 25. The full variable domain, in which reference TRBV11-3 and TRBJ2-2 provide the parts outside the CDR3, is EAGVVQSPRYKIIEKKQPVAFWCNPISGHNTLYWYLQNLGQGPELLIRYENEEAVDDSQLPKDRFSAERLKGVDSTLKIQPAELGDSAVYLCASSFNPEAYFPRDRGDGELFFGEGSRLTVL.

V is TRBV7-9 and J is TRBJ1-2; D is uncertain. Trimming removed 1 base at V and 4 bases at J, with 16 bases between. CDR3 length equals 16 residues. Per the germline V gene, CDR1 is SEHNR and CDR2 is FQNEAQ (reference sequence). Written as DNA, the CDR3 is TGTGCCAGCAGCTTAGAAGGTCTGGCAGGCGCCTATGGCTACACCTTC. This encodes CASSLEGLAGAYGYTF.

This clonotype came up many times. V usage is TRBV3-1 and J usage is TRBJ2-5; D is undetermined. This CDR3 spans 14 amino acids. The V gene's germline CDR1 is LGHDT and CDR2 YNNKEL (reference sequence). V dropped 1 base and J dropped 2 bases, with 8 bases sitting between them. The CDR3 reads CASSQGNLQETQYF. For the CDR3, the DNA is TGTGCCAGCAGCCAAGGAAACTTACAAGAGACCCAGTACTTC.

This clonotype was seen only once. The rearrangement joins TRBV9 to TRBJ2-6, with TRBD2 matching 11 bases. CDR1 is SGDLS, CDR2 YYNGEE, per germline. CDR3 size: 18 residues. V dropped 2 bases and J dropped 6; count of bases not matched to a gene: 10. As DNA, the CDR3 is TGTGCCAGCAGCGTCTCCACTAGCGGGAGAATCCAGGCCAACGTCCTGACTTTC. This codes for CASSVSTSGRIQANVLTF.

The V call is TRBV15, the J call TRBJ1-2, with 12 positions matching TRBD1. The J segment lost 10 bases and the V segment lost 4 bases, leaving 4 bases of the junction unmatched. The CDR3 has 13 amino acids. Germline-derived CDR1 and CDR2 are LNHNV and YYDKDF (reference sequence). CDR3: CATSNRDRGPYTF. For the CDR3, the DNA is TGTGCCACCAGCAATAGGGACAGGGGGCCCTACACCTTC.

This clonotype occurred many times. The CDR3 spells CASSPGGGNEQFF. DNA for the CDR3: TGTGCCAGCTCTCCGGGGGGAGGGAATGAGCAGTTCTTC. The V call is TRBV9, the J call TRBJ2-1; 7 bases agree with TRBD2. The V gene's germline CDR1 is SGDLS and CDR2 YYNGEE. The CDR3 is 13 residues long. V was clipped by 7 bases and J by 7 bases; unmatched bases: 8.

This clonotype showed up just a few times. J is TRBJ2-7 and V is TRBV27; D remains unclear. The CDR3 is 15 residues long. V was trimmed by 0 bases and J by 6 bases, leaving 15 bases between them. CDR1 MNHEY and CDR2 SMNVEV come from the germline V gene (reference sequence). The CDR3 DNA sequence: TGTGCCAGCAGTTTATCGGCGATTAGGTCGATCGAGCAGTACTTC. Encoded protein: CASSLSAIRSIEQYF.

This clonotype has just a few counts. The chain uses TRBV7-2 and TRBJ2-1; 8 bases map to TRBD2. Germline CDR1 and CDR2: SGHTA and FQGNSA. J gave up 7 bases and V 5 bases, and 7 bases lay outside the gene matches. The CDR3 is 14 amino acids. This chain's CDR3 is CASSRGTRMNEQFF. CDR3 nucleotides: TGTGCCAGCAGCAGGGGGACTAGAATGAATGAGCAGTTCTTC.

The chain combines TRBV5-8 with TRBJ2-5; unclear D gene. The CDR3 covers 14 residues. V was clipped by 7 bases and J by 0 bases, with 13 bases between them. Looked up from germline, CDR1 is SGHTS and CDR2 is YDEGEE. In nucleotides, the CDR3 is TGTGCCAGCTCCTACTTACGGTACCAAGAGACCCAGTACTTC. This encodes CASSYLRYQETQYF.

This clonotype was counted a few times. This chain uses TRBV9 with TRBJ2-7; 9 nucleotides match TRBD2. The CDR3 runs to 15 residues. CDR1 SGDLS and CDR2 YYNGEE come from the germline V gene. Trimming took 0 bases from V and 2 from J; bases not matched to a gene: 3. The chain's CDR3 is CASSVGSGGPYEQYF. Here the CDR3 DNA reads TGTGCCAGCAGCGTAGGTAGCGGGGGTCCCTACGAGCAGTACTTC.

The table lists this clonotype with a few counts. The chain has TRBV19 and TRBJ1-5; the D gene is possibly TRBD1 (5 bases). The germline V gene has CDR1 LNHDA and CDR2 SQIVND (reference sequence). This CDR3 region has 14 residues. V was trimmed by 7 bases and J by 2 bases, leaving 12 bases between them. CDR3 residues: CASTQGDGNQPQHF. The CDR3 DNA reads as TGTGCCAGTACTCAGGGAGACGGCAATCAGCCCCAGCATTTT.

This clonotype was detected a few times. The chain recombines TRBV29-1 with TRBJ1-4; no definite D call. Germline CDR1 and CDR2: SQVTM and ANQGSEA. V shed 7 bases and J shed 3 bases, with 15 bases lying between them. CDR3 length: 14 amino acids. This CDR3 is CSGRGGPANEKLFF. The CDR3 DNA is TGCAGCGGTCGAGGAGGGCCGGCTAATGAAAAACTGTTTTTT.

The chain employs TRBV24-1 and TRBJ2-2; no firm D call. Trimming stripped 0 bases from V and 3 bases from J, with 10 bases between. CDR1 is KGHDR and CDR2 is SFDVKD in the germline V gene. The CDR3 extends over 16 amino acids. DNA for the CDR3: TGTGCCACCAGTGATTTGTCGGGTCGACACACCGGGGAGCTGTTTTTT. It yields the protein CATSDLSGRHTGELFF.

The table lists this clonotype with a count of one. The V and J genes are TRBV7-9 and TRBJ1-1; 8 nucleotides line up with TRBD1. The CDR3 runs to 14 residues. The V and J ends lost 6 bases and 3 bases, in that order; junction bases with no gene match: 6. Germline V gene data show CDR1 as SEHNR and CDR2 as FQNEAQ (reference sequence). Here the CDR3 DNA reads TGTGCCAGCAGGCAGGGGGCACGGGACACTGAAGCTTTCTTT. This sequence encodes CASRQGARDTEAFF.

The rearrangement joins TRBV5-7 to TRBJ2-7; TRBD2 might be the D (6 bases). TRBV5-7 is flagged as an ORF with uncertain function. This CDR3 has 13 amino acids. V was pared by 4 bases and J by 7 bases, with 15 bases between. This chain's CDR3 is CASSPSGRREQYF. As DNA, the CDR3 is TGTGCCAGCAGCCCATCGGGGAGGCGGGAGCAGTACTTC.

This CDR3 is CASSLLVTSGRDRDTQYF. CDR3 DNA: TGTGCCAGCAGCTTATTGGTGACTAGCGGGAGAGATCGGGATACGCAGTATTTT. The chain links TRBV7-2 to TRBJ2-3; 12 nucleotides line up with TRBD2. Germline trimming cut 2 bases from V and 6 bases from J; bases unmatched to any gene: 12. The CDR3 is 18 residues long. CDR1 and CDR2 from the germline V gene are SGHTA and FQGNSA.

This clonotype was detected a few times. This rearrangement joins TRBV9 to TRBJ1-4, with TRBD1 identical over 7 bases. This CDR3 region has 15 residues. V dropped 3 bases and J dropped 3; count of bases not matched to a gene: 5. Germline assignment: CDR1 SGDLS and CDR2 YYNGEE. CDR3 sequence reads: CASSDRQGSNEKLFF. In nucleotides, the CDR3 is TGTGCCAGCAGCGACCGACAGGGCTCTAATGAAAAACTGTTTTTT.

The table lists this clonotype with a few counts. This sequence joins TRBV12-3 or TRBV12-4 and TRBJ1-6; a possible D gene is TRBD1 (5 bases). CDR3 length: 15 residues. V was shortened by 4 bases and J by 5 bases, with 12 bases between the two germline ends. The CDR3 protein is CASSSRQGDNSPLHF. CDR3 bases: TGTGCCAGCAGTTCGCGGCAGGGAGATAATTCACCCCTCCACTTT.

In DNA, the CDR3 is TGTGCCAGCAGCCACCGCAGAGTGACTGAGCAGTACTTC. Translating it yields CASSHRRVTEQYF. The V gene is TRBV3-1, the J gene TRBJ2-7; D is undetermined. V was trimmed by 3 bases and J by 7 bases, leaving 13 bases between them. From germline, CDR1 is LGHDT and CDR2 YNNKEL (reference sequence). The CDR3 sequence is 13 residues long.

The gene calls are TRBV7-7 and TRBJ2-3; possible D gene TRBD1, 6 bases. V was cut by 3 bases and J by 6 bases, with 13 bases left in between. Germline V gene sequence: CDR1 SSHAT, CDR2 FNYEAQ (reference sequence). CDR3 size: 14 residues. The CDR3, as DNA: TGTGCCAGCAGCTTTGGTCCAGGGGCTGATACGCAGTATTTT. It specifies CASSFGPGADTQYF.

The rearrangement joins TRBV12-3 or TRBV12-4 to TRBJ1-5; 9 nucleotides align to TRBD1. CDR3 length: 15 residues. Trimming cost V 4 bases and J 4 bases; bases outside gene matches: 5. The CDR3 protein is CASSYRQGGNQPQHF. The CDR3 coding sequence is TGTGCCAGCAGTTATAGACAGGGGGGAAATCAGCCCCAGCATTTT.

The V gene is TRBV9, the J gene TRBJ1-1; possible D gene TRBD1, 6 bases. Germline-derived CDR1 and CDR2 are SGDLS and YYNGEE. The length of the CDR3 is 15 residues. V lost 0 bases and J 6 bases, leaving 15 bases between the germline ends. As DNA, the CDR3 is TGTGCCAGCAGCGTAGGAGGGACAAACGGCCCTGAAGCTTTCTTT. Amino acid sequence: CASSVGGTNGPEAFF. The full variable domain, rest sourced from reference TRBV9 and TRBJ1-1, is DSGVTQTPKHLITATGQRVTLRCSPRSGDLSVYWYQQSLDQGLQFLIQYYNGEERAKGNILERFSAQQFPDLHSELNLSSLELGDSALYFCASSVGGTNGPEAFFGQGTRLTVV.

There are a few counts of this clonotype. This chain joins TRBV5-5 and TRBJ2-3, with D uncertain. V lost 0 bases, J lost 4 bases, and 12 bases lay in between. The germline V gene encodes CDR1 SGHKS and CDR2 YYEKEE (reference sequence). There are 15 residues in the CDR3. The CDR3 here is CASSLGGIHADTQYF. The CDR3 DNA reads as TGTGCCAGCAGCTTGGGAGGTATCCACGCAGATACGCAGTATTTT.

The CDR3 region has the DNA TGCAGTGCTAGGGGAGGGGGCAATCAGCCCCAGCATTTT. Translation gives CSARGGGNQPQHF. This sequence joins TRBV20-1 and TRBJ1-5; D is perhaps TRBD1 (5 bases). This CDR3 is 13 amino acids long. Trimming took off 3 bases at V and 2 bases at J, with 8 bases between the two ends. Germline loops: CDR1 DFQATT, CDR2 SNEGSKA (reference sequence).

Ten or more counts support this clonotype. The V and J genes are TRBV20-1 and TRBJ2-3, with 12 positions matching TRBD1. CDR1 is DFQATT and CDR2 is SNEGSKA in the germline V gene (reference sequence). J was trimmed by 0 bases and V by 4 bases; bases with no gene match: 8. CDR3 length: 17 residues. The CDR3 loop reads CSATGTGGLASTDTQYF. CDR3 DNA sequence: TGCAGTGCTACCGGGACAGGGGGCTTAGCTAGCACAGATACGCAGTATTTT.

This chain joins TRBV7-9 and TRBJ2-7; 11 bases are shared with TRBD1. Germline trimming cut 7 bases from V and 4 bases from J; bases unmatched to any gene: 3. This CDR3 is built from 13 residues. Germline assignment: CDR1 SEHNR and CDR2 FQNEAQ (reference sequence). CDR3 in amino acids: CASTRDRGYEQYF. The CDR3 DNA reads TGTGCCAGCACCCGGGACAGGGGGTACGAGCAGTACTTC.

In this sample, this clonotype turned up a few times. J is TRBJ1-5 and V is TRBV12-5, with D tentatively TRBD1 (6 bases). Germline lookup yields CDR1 LGHNT and CDR2 FRNRAP. The CDR3 sequence is 14 residues long. The V end was cut by 6 bases, the J end by 4 bases, with 13 bases between. DNA of the CDR3: TGTGCTAGTGGCGAAGGACAGAAGAATCAGCCCCAGCATTTT. Translation: CASGEGQKNQPQHF.